The present T cell receptor beta chain was sequenced within a study of T cell repertoires in cytomegalovirus infection. The overall study: Indications came from public TCR beta signatures; they pointed to CMV infection and to a matching HLA type. Study findings and constraints: Ex vivo, HLA-C-restricted CMV-specific TCR beta clonotypes prevailed over the rest of the response.

Notes on this clonotype: The target antigen is unknown.

Germline CDR1 and CDR2: MDHEN and SYDVKM. V dropped 6 bases and J dropped 2; count of bases not matched to a gene: 8. The CDR3 has 15 residues. TCRdb recomputed calls from the reads with MiXCR, one row per CDR3 protein. Among about 260,000 distinct CDR3 sequences listed, roughly 15% were seen once. Sequencing input: PBMCs. The chain is built from TRBV28 and TRBJ1-2; 8 bases are shared with TRBD1. The receptor's source is a human donor in good health (CMV status not recorded). Some clones in this sample may be carry-over from other donors' samples. The CDR3 bases are TGTGCCAGCAGATCAAGGACAGGGCGCAACTATGGCTACACCTTC. Translating gives CASRSRTGRNYGYTF.